This is a list of T cell receptor beta chains from one sample in a study of shared T cell receptors in the human thymus. The table came from immunoSEQ multiplex PCR; TCRdb's copy has only in-frame clones and leaves some out. This sample has about 610,000 clones, with around 87% found just once. This same sample was also taken into another study, of human thymus T cells.

The specimen sequenced was thymocytes. The receptor set was obtained from a boy younger than two with a congenital heart defect. The CDR3 runs from the conserved cysteine through the conserved F or W. Each record gives: J gene, D gene, V gene, clone size, CDR3 DNA, CDR3 protein. D genes are given only for firm matches. Size tells how often a clone was seen (once, few, many) or the class of an expanded clone, and some rows leave it out.

J gene: TRBJ2-7
D gene: TRBD2
V gene: TRBV6-1
clone size: .
CDR3 DNA: TGTGCCAGCAGACAAGCGGGAGGGCCCCGGCGCGAGCAGTACTTC
CDR3 protein: CASRQAGGPRREQYF

J gene: TRBJ2-7
D gene: .
V gene: TRBV12-5
clone size: .
CDR3 DNA: TGTGCTAGTGGTTTGGTGGAACAGGAGACCTACGAGCAGTACTTC
CDR3 protein: CASGLVEQETYEQYF

J gene: TRBJ2-1
D gene: TRBD2
V gene: TRBV25-1
clone size: once
CDR3 DNA: TGTGCCAGCAGTGTACTAGCGGTAGCCACCGCACGGAATGAGCAGTTCTTC
CDR3 protein: CASSVLAVATARNEQFF

J gene: TRBJ2-3
D gene: .
V gene: TRBV6-5
clone size: .
CDR3 DNA: TGTGCCAGCACGGACAACGGTTCAGATACGCAGTATTTT
CDR3 protein: CASTDNGSDTQYF

J gene: TRBJ2-1
D gene: .
V gene: TRBV30
clone size: once
CDR3 DNA: TGTGCCTGGAGTGTATCGGGACAGGGGGTCAGCGGGAGGGCCCTCGGGGCCTACAATGAGCAGTTCTTC
CDR3 protein: CAWSVSGQGVSGRALGAYNEQFF

J gene: TRBJ2-1
D gene: .
V gene: TRBV10-3
clone size: .
CDR3 DNA: TGTGCCATCGGCGGCTCCTTAATCTACAATGAGCAGTTCTTC
CDR3 protein: CAIGGSLIYNEQFF

J gene: TRBJ2-1
D gene: .
V gene: TRBV14
clone size: .
CDR3 DNA: TGTGCCAGCAGCCAAGTTGGAGGCGAGCAGTTCTTC
CDR3 protein: CASSQVGGEQFF

J gene: TRBJ2-7
D gene: TRBD2
V gene: TRBV30
clone size: .
CDR3 DNA: TGTGCCTGGAGTCGGAGGGAGCGGGACTACGAGCAGTACTTC
CDR3 protein: CAWSRRERDYEQYF

J gene: TRBJ2-1
D gene: .
V gene: TRBV11-2
clone size: .
CDR3 DNA: TGTGCCAGCATCCTACGCCCCTTCTCCTACAATGAGCAGTTCTTC
CDR3 protein: CASILRPFSYNEQFF

J gene: TRBJ1-1
D gene: TRBD1
V gene: TRBV7-8
clone size: .
CDR3 DNA: TGTGCCAGCAGCCGACAGGGGGAAGCTTTCTTT
CDR3 protein: CASSRQGEAFF

J gene: TRBJ2-1
D gene: TRBD2
V gene: TRBV11-2
clone size: once
CDR3 DNA: TGTGCCAGCAGCTTGGGCACTAGCGGGAGGGCCATCGCCCATGAGCAGTTCTTC
CDR3 protein: CASSLGTSGRAIAHEQFF

J gene: TRBJ2-1
D gene: TRBD2
V gene: TRBV6-5
clone size: .
CDR3 DNA: TGTGCCAGCAGGTTAGCGGGAGGGCCGTACAATGAGCAGTTCTTC
CDR3 protein: CASRLAGGPYNEQFF

J gene: TRBJ1-4
D gene: .
V gene: TRBV4-1
clone size: .
CDR3 DNA: TGCGCCAGCAGCCAAGATCTGGGGGGGGCGGAAGACGAAAAACTGTTTTTT
CDR3 protein: CASSQDLGGAEDEKLFF

J gene: TRBJ2-1
D gene: TRBD1
V gene: TRBV28
clone size: .
CDR3 DNA: TGTGCCAGCAGTGCCCACAGGGGGCCCCGCAATGAGCAGTTCTTC
CDR3 protein: CASSAHRGPRNEQFF

J gene: TRBJ2-1
D gene: TRBD2
V gene: TRBV12-5
clone size: .
CDR3 DNA: TGTGCTAGTGGTTGGGGACTAGCGGGAGGGCTTTTTGACAATGAGCAGTTCTTC
CDR3 protein: CASGWGLAGGLFDNEQFF

J gene: TRBJ1-1
D gene: .
V gene: TRBV18
clone size: .
CDR3 DNA: TGTGCCAGCTCACCACGGGGCGAGGGGAGGGACACTGAAGCTTTCTTT
CDR3 protein: CASSPRGEGRDTEAFF

J gene: TRBJ2-1
D gene: .
V gene: TRBV14
clone size: .
CDR3 DNA: TGTGCCAGCAGCCAAGATATCCCGCTTCCCCCGGGACACCCTGACAATGAGCAGTTCTTC
CDR3 protein: CASSQDIPLPPGHPDNEQFF

J gene: TRBJ2-1
D gene: .
V gene: TRBV4-1
clone size: .
CDR3 DNA: TGCGCCAGCAGCCAAAAGACAATACCCCGGGGAGCCTACAATGAGCAGTTCTTC
CDR3 protein: CASSQKTIPRGAYNEQFF